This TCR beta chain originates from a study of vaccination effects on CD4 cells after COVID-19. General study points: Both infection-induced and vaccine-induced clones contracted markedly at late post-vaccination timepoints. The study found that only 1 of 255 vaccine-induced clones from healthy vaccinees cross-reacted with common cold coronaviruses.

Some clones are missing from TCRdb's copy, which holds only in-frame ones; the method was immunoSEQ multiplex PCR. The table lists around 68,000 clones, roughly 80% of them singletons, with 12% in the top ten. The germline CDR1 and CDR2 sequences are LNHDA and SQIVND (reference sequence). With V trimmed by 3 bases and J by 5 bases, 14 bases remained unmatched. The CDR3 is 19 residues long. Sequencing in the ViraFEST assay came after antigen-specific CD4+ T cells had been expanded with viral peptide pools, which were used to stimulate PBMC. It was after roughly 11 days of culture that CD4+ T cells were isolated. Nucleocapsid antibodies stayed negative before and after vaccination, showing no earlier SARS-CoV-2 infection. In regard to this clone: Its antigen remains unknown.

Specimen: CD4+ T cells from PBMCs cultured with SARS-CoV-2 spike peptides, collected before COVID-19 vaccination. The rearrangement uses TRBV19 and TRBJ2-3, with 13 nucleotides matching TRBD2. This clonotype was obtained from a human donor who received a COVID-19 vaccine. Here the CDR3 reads CASSITSGGAPGRRDTQYF. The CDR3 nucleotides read TGTGCCAGTAGTATTACTAGCGGGGGGGCCCCAGGTCGTAGAGATACGCAGTATTTT.